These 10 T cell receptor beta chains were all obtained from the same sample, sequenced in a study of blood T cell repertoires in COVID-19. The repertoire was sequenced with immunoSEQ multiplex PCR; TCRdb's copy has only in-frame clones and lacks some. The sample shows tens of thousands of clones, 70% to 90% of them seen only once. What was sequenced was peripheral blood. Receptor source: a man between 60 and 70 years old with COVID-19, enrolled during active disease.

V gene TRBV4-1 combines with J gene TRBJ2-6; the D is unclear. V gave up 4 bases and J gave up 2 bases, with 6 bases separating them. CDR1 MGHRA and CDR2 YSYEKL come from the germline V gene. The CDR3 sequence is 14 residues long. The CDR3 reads CASSRVAGANVLTF. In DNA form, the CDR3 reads TGCGCCAGCAGCCGAGTTGCTGGGGCCAACGTCCTGACTTTC.

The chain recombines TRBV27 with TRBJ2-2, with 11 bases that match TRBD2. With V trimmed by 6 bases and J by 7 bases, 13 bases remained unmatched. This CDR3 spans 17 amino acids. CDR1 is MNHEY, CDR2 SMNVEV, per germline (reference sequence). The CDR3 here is CASSRLAGPRRGGELFF. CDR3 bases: TGTGCCAGCAGCCGACTAGCGGGACCTCGAAGGGGCGGGGAGCTGTTTTTT.

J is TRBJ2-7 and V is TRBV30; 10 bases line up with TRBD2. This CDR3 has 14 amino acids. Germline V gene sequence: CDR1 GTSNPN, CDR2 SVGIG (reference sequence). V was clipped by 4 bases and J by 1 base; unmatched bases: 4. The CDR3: CAWIAGGSSYEQYF. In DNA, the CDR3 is TGTGCCTGGATAGCGGGAGGTTCGTCCTACGAGCAGTACTTC.

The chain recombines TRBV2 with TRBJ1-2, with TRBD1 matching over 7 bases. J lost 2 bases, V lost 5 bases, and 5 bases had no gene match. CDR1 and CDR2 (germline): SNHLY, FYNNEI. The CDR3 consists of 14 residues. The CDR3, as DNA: TGTGCCAGCAGTAACCGGGACAGCAACTATGGCTACACCTTC. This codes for CASSNRDSNYGYTF.

Here the CDR3 reads CASSVTSGRVSVTDTQYF. CDR3 bases: TGTGCCAGCAGCGTGACTAGCGGGAGGGTATCCGTCACAGATACGCAGTATTTT. The J gene is TRBJ2-3, the V gene TRBV13, with 14 bases that match TRBD2. The germline V gene has CDR1 PRHDT and CDR2 FYEKMQ (reference sequence). The trim removed 5 bases at V and 2 bases at J, leaving 9 bases unmatched. The CDR3 is 18 residues long.

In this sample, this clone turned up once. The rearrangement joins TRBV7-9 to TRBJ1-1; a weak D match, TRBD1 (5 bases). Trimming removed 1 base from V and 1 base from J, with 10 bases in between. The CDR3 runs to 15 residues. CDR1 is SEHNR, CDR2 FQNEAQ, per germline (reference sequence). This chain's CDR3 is CASSLGGTGNTEAFF. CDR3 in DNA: TGTGCCAGCAGCTTAGGCGGGACGGGGAACACTGAAGCTTTCTTT.

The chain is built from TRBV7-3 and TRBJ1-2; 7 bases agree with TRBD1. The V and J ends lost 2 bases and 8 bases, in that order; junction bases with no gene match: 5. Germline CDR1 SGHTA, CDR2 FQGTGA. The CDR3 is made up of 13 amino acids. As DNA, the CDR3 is TGTGCCAGCAGCTTACCGGACAGGAGCGGCTACACCTTC. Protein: CASSLPDRSGYTF.

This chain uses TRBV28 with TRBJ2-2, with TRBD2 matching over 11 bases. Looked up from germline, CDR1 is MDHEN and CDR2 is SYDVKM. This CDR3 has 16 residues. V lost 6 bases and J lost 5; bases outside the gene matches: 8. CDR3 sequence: CASSISGRADTGELFF. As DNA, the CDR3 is TGTGCCAGCAGCATTAGCGGGAGGGCCGATACCGGGGAGCTGTTTTTT. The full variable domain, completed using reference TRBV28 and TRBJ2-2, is DVKVTQSSRYLVKRTGEKVFLECVQDMDHENMFWYRQDPGLGLRLIYFSYDVKMKEKGDIPEGYSVSREKKERFSLILESASTNQTSMYLCASSISGRADTGELFFGEGSRLTVL.

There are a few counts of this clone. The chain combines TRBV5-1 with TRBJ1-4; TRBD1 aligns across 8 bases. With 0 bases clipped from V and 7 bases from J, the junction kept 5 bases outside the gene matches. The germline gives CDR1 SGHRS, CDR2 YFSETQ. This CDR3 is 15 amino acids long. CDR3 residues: CASSLAGTGTEKLFF. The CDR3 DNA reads TGCGCCAGCAGCTTGGCGGGGACAGGTACTGAAAAACTGTTTTTT.

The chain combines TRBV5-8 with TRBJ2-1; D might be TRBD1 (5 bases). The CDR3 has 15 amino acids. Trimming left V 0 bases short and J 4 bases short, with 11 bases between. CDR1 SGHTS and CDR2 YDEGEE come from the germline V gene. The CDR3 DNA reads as TGTGCCAGCAGCTTGGGACAGATCTCTTACAATGAGCAGTTCTTC. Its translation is CASSLGQISYNEQFF.